This section outlines one T cell receptor beta chain sequence together with its context. Its antigen is unknown. This record belongs to a study of cytomegalovirus exposure and HLA in healthy donors. Study-wide context: Around 87 million unique TCRs, all from HLA-typed donors, were included in an early release of the data. Points from the study as a whole: A later analysis associated 15,000 to 20,000 TCR beta sequences with HLA alleles at a 0.05 false discovery rate. Within an earlier analysis, most TCR beta V segments proved productive either about 87% or about 30% of the time. Listed as cytomegalovirus-associated were 150 to 200 TCR beta chains.

Per the germline V gene, CDR1 is MNHEY and CDR2 is SVGAGI. Losses at the gene ends were 6 bases for V and 7 bases for J; bases not matched to a gene: 13. CDR3 length: 15 amino acids. The PCR had 60 Vbeta and 13 Jbeta primers. Profiled with immunoSEQ multiplex PCR; TCRdb holds only in-frame clones, not every one. The sample includes approximately 160,000 clones, roughly 77% of them seen just once. The clonotype comes from a woman in her 40s in good health and CMV-seropositive. The chain has TRBV6-5 and TRBJ1-1, with 8 bases aligning to TRBD1. Sequenced sample: PBMCs. The CDR3 is CASRRDRSNIFEAFF. In nucleotides, the CDR3 is TGTGCCAGCAGGAGGGACAGGTCGAATATTTTTGAAGCTTTCTTT.